This T cell receptor (beta chain) was observed in a study of human T cells and chemical hapten exposure. Study in general: The sensitizer, 2% DPC, was used on approximately 2 cm by approximately 2 cm of upper inner arm skin. Notes on the study in general: PT1 expanded TCR counts correlated positively with patch test score.

This sample's time point: patch test 1, 2 weeks after DPC sensitization. As for treatment: therapeutic diphenylcyclopropenone sensitization with weekly scalp DPC. Patients had alopecia, were aged 18 to 70, and were not pregnant. This clonotype appeared many times. Its specificity is unknown. V shed 3 bases and J 8 bases; nucleotides not matched to a gene: 6. The CDR3 spans 13 residues. Germline CDR1 reads DFQATT; CDR2 reads SNEGSKA (reference sequence). Attachment of unique molecular identifiers to individual cDNA molecules was performed in the library. TCRdb independently ran MiXCR on the RACE reads; one entry per CDR3 protein. The sample records some 79,000 distinct CDR3 sequences, about 7.5% being singletons.

The TCR sequence derives from a woman between 25 and 40 years old with alopecia areata. Some clones in this sample may be carry-over from other donors' samples. The source was whole blood, collected in connection with sensitization to the hapten diphenylcyclopropenone (DPC). The chain has TRBV20-1 and TRBJ1-2; TRBD1 matches 10 bases. This chain's CDR3 is CSARDRGFWGYTF. In nucleotides, the CDR3 is TGCAGTGCTAGGGACAGGGGGTTTTGGGGCTACACCTTC.